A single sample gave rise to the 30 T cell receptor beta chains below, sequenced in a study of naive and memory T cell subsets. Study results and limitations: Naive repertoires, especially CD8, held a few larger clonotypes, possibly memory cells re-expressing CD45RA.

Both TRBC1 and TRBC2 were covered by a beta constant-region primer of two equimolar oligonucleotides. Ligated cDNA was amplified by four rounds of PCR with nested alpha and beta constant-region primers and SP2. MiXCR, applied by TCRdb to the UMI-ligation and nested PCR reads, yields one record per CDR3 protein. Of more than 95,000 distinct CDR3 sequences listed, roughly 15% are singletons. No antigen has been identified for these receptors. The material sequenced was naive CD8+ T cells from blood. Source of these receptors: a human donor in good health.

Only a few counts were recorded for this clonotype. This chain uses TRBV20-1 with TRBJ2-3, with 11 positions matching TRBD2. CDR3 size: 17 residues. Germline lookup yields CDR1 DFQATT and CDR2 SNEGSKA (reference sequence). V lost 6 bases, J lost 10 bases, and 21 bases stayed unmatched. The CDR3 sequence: CSAPDSLAGARRGPQYF. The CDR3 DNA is TGCAGTGCCCCTGATTCACTAGCGGGGGCCAGGCGGGGTCCGCAGTATTTT.

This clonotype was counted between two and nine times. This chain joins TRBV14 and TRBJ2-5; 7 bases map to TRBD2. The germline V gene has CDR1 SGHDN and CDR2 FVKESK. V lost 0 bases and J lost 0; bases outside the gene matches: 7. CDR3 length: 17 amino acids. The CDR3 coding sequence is TGTGCCAGCAGCCAAGATAGAGCGGGACCGTACCAAGAGACCCAGTACTTC. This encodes CASSQDRAGPYQETQYF. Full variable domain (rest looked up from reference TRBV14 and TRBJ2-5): EAGVTQFPSHSVIEKGQTVTLRCDPISGHDNLYWYRRVMGKEIKFLLHFVKESKQDESGMPNNRFLAERTGGTYSTLKVQPAELEDSGVYFCASSQDRAGPYQETQYFGPGTRLLVL.

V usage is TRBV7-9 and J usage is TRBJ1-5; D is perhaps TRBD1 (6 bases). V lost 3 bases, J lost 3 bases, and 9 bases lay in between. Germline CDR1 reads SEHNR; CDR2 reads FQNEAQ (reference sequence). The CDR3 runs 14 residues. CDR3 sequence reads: CASSLDSHNQPQHF. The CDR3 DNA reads TGTGCCAGCAGCTTGGACAGTCACAATCAGCCCCAGCATTTT.

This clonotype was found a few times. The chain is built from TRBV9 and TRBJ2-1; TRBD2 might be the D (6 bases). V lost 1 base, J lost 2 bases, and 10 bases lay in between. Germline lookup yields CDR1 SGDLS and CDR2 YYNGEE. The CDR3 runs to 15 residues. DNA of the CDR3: TGTGCCAGCAGCGTAAGCGGGCGTACCTACAATGAGCAGTTCTTC. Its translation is CASSVSGRTYNEQFF.

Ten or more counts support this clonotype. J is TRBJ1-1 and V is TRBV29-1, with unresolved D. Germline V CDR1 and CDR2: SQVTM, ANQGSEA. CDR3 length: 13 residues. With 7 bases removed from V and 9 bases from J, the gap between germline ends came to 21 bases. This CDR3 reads CSAHVWGMDQAFF. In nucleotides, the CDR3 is TGCAGCGCCCACGTTTGGGGTATGGACCAAGCTTTCTTT.

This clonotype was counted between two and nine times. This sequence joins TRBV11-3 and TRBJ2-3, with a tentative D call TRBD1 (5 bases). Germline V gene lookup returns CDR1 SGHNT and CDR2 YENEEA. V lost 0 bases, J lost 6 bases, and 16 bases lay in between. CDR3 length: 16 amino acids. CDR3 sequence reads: CASSLDWTSRPDTQYF. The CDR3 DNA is TGTGCCAGCAGCTTAGATTGGACATCCAGGCCTGATACGCAGTATTTT.

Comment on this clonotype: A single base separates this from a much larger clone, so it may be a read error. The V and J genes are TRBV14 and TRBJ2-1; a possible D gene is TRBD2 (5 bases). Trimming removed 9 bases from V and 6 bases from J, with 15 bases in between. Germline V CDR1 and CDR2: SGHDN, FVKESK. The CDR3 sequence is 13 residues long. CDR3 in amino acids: CASGSDLTNEQFF. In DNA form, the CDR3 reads TGTGCCAGTGGGAGCGACTTAACCAATGAGCAGTTCTTC.

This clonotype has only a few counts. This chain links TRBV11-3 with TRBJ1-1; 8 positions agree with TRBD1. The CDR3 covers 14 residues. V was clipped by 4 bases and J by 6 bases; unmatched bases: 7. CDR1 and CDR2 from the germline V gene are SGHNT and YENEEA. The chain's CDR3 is CASSSRTGTAEAFF. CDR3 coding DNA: TGTGCCAGCAGCTCGCGGACAGGGACGGCTGAAGCTTTCTTT.

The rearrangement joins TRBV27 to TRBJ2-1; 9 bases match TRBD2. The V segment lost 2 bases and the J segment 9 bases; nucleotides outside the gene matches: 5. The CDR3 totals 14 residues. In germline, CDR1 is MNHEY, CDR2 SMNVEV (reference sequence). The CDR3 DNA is TGTGCCAGCAGTTTAAGTAGCGGGAGTATTGAGCAGTTCTTC. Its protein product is CASSLSSGSIEQFF.

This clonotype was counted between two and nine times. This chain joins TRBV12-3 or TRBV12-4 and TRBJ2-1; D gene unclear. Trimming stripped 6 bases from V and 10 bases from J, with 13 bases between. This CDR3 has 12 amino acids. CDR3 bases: TGTGCCAGCAGCCCGGATCATTGGGAGCAGTTCTTC. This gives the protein CASSPDHWEQFF.

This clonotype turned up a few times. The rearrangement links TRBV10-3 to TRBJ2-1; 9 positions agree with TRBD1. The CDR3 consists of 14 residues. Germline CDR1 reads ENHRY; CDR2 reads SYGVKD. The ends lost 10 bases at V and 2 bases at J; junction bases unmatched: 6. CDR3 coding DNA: TGTGCCACCGGCGGACAGGGGCCCTACAATGAGCAGTTCTTC. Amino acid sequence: CATGGQGPYNEQFF.

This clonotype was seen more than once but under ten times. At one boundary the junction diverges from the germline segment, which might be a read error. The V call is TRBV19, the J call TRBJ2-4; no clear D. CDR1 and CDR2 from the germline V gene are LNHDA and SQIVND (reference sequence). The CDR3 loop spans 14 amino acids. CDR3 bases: TGTGCCAGTAGTGTAGAACTAGCCAAAAACATTCAGTACTTC. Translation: CASSVELAKNIQYF.

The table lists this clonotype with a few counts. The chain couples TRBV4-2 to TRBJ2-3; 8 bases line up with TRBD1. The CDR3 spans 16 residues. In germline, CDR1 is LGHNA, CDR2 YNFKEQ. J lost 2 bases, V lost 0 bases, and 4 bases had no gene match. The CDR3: CASSQEGDRLTDTQYF. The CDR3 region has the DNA TGTGCCAGCAGCCAAGAGGGGGACAGGCTCACAGATACGCAGTATTTT.

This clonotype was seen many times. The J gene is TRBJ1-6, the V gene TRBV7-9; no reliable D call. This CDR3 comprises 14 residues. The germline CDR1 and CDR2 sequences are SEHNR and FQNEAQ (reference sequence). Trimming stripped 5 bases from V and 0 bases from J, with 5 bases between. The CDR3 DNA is TGTGCCAGCAGCCACAGCTCCTATAATTCACCCCTCCACTTT. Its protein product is CASSHSSYNSPLHF. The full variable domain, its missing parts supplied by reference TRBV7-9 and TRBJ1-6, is DTGVSQNPRHKITKRGQNVTFRCDPISEHNRLYWYRQTLGQGPEFLTYFQNEAQLEKSRLLSDRFSAERPKGSFSTLEIQRTEQGDSAMYLCASSHSSYNSPLHFGNGTRLTVT.

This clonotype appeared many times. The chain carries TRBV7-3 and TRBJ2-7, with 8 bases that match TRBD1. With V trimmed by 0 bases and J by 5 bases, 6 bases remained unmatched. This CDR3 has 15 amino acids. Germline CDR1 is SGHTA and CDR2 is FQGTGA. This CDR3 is CASSLTAGGPHEQYF. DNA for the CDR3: TGTGCCAGCAGCTTAACGGCAGGGGGCCCGCACGAGCAGTACTTC. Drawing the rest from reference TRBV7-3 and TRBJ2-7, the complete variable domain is GAGVSQTPSNKVTEKGKYVELRCDPISGHTALYWYRQSLGQGPEFLIYFQGTGAADDSGLPNDRFFAVRPEGSVSTLKIQRTERGDSAVYLCASSLTAGGPHEQYFGPGTRLTVT.

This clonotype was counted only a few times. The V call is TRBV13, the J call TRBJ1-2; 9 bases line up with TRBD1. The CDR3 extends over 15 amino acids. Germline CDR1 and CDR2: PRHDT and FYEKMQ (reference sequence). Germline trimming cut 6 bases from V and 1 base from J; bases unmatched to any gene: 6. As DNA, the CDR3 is TGTGCCAGCAGGGGAACAGGGGGCCTTAACTATGGCTACACCTTC. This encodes CASRGTGGLNYGYTF.

CDR3 DNA: TGTGCCAGTAGTCTAGGGACAGGGGAAGGGCATTTT. Translated, it gives CASSLGTGEGHF. The chain is built from TRBV19 and TRBJ1-5; the match to TRBD1 covers 10 bases. Germline V lookup: CDR1 LNHDA, CDR2 SQIVND (reference sequence). This CDR3 has 12 amino acids. V shed 5 bases, J shed 15 bases, and the junction held 7 bases outside the gene matches.

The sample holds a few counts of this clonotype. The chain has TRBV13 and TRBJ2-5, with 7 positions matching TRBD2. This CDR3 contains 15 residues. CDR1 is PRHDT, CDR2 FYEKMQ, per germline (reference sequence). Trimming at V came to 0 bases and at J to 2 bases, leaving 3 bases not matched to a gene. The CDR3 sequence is CASSLGFGGQETQYF. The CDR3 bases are TGTGCCAGCAGCTTAGGGTTCGGGGGGCAAGAGACCCAGTACTTC. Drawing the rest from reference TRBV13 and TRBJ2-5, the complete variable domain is AAGVIQSPRHLIKEKRETATLKCYPIPRHDTVYWYQQGPGQDPQFLISFYEKMQSDKGSIPDRFSAQQFSDYHSELNMSSLELGDSALYFCASSLGFGGQETQYFGPGTRLLVL.

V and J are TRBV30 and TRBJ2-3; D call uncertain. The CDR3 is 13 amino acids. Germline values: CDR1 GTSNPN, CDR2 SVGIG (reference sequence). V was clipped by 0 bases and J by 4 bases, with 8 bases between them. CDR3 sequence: CAWSVIVSDTQYF. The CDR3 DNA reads TGTGCCTGGAGTGTCATAGTATCAGATACGCAGTATTTT. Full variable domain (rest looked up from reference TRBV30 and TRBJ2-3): SQTIHQWPATLVQPVGSPLSLECTVEGTSNPNLYWYRQAAGRGLQLLFYSVGIGQISSEVPQNLSASRPQDRQFILSSKKLLLSDSGFYLCAWSVIVSDTQYFGPGTRLTVL.

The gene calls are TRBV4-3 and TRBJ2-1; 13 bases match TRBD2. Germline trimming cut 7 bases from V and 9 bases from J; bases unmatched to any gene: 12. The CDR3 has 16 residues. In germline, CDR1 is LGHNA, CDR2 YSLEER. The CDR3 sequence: CASKSETSGGVGEQFF. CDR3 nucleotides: TGCGCCAGCAAATCGGAAACTAGCGGGGGGGTTGGTGAGCAGTTCTTC.

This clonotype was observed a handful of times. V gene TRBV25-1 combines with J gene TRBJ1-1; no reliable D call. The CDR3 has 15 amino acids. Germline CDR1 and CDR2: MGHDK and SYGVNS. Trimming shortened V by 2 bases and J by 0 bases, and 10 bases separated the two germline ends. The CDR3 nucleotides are TGTGCCAGCAGTGAAAGAAACAGAATGAACACTGAAGCTTTCTTT. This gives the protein CASSERNRMNTEAFF.

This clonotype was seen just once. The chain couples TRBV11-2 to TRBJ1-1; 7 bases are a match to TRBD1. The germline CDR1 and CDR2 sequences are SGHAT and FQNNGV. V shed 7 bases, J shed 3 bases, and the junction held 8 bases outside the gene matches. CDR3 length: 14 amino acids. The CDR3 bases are TGTGCCAGCAACCCCCCCGGGACAGACACTGAAGCTTTCTTT. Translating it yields CASNPPGTDTEAFF.

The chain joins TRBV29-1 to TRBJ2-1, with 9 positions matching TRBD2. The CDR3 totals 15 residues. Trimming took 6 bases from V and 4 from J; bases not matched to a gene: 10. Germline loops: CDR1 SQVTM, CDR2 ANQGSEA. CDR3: CSVLPTSGVYNEQFF. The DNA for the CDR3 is TGCAGCGTCCTTCCGACTAGCGGAGTTTACAATGAGCAGTTCTTC.

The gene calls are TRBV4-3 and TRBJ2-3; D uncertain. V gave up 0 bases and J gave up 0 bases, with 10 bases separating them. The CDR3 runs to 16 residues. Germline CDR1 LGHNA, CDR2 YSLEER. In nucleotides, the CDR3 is TGCGCCAGCAGCCAAGAGTCAGTTCCTAGCACAGATACGCAGTATTTT. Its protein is CASSQESVPSTDTQYF.

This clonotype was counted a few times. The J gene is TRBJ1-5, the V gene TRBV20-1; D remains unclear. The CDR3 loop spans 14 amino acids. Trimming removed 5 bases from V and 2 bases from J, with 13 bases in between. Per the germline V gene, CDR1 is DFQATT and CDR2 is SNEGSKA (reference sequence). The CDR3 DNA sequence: TGCAGTGCTCCCGAAGGAGTCGGCAATCAGCCCCAGCATTTT. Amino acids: CSAPEGVGNQPQHF.

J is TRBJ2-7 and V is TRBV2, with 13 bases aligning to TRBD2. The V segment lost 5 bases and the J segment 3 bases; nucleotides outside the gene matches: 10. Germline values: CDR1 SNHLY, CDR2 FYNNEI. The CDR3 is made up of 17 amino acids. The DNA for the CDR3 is TGTGCCAGCAGTCCTCTACCGGGGACTAGCGGGGACTACGAGCAGTACTTC. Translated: CASSPLPGTSGDYEQYF. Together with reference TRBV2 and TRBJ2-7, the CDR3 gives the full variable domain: EPEVTQTPSHQVTQMGQEVILRCVPISNHLYFYWYRQILGQKVEFLVSFYNNEISEKSEIFDDQFSVERPDGSNFTLKIRSTKLEDSAMYFCASSPLPGTSGDYEQYFGPGTRLTVT.

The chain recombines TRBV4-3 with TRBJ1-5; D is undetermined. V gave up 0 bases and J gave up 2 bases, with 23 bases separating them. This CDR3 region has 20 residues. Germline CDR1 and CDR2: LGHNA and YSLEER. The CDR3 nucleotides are TGCGCCAGCAGCCAAGATATGGGTTCTCCACGGATTGGGGGCAATCAGCCCCAGCATTTT. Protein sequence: CASSQDMGSPRIGGNQPQHF.

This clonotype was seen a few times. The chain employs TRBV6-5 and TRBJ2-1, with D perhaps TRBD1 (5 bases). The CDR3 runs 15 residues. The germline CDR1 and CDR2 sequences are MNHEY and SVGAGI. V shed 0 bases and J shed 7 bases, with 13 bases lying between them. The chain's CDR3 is CASSYSIVQGNEQFF. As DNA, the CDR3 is TGTGCCAGCAGTTACTCGATTGTCCAGGGTAATGAGCAGTTCTTC.

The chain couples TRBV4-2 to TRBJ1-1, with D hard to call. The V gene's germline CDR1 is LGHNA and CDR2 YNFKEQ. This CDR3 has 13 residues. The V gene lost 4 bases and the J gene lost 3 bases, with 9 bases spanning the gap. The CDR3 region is CASSPTVDTEAFF. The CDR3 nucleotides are TGTGCCAGCAGCCCCACCGTGGACACTGAAGCTTTCTTT.

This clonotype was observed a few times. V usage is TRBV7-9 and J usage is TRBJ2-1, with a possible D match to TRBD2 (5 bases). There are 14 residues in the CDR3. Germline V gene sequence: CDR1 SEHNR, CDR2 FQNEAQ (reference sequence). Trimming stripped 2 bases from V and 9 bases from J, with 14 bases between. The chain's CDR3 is CASSLQRDGIEQFF. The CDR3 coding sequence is TGTGCCAGCAGCTTACAGAGAGACGGGATTGAGCAGTTCTTC.